These T cell receptor beta chains were read from a single sample in a study of T cell repertoires in cytomegalovirus infection. TCRdb processed the reads anew with MiXCR; each CDR3 protein has one entry. The data contain approximately 500,000 distinct CDR3 sequences, 26% of them singletons. The sequencing sample was made of PBMCs. The origin of the receptors is a human donor in good health (CMV status not recorded). Some clones in this sample may be carry-over from other donors' samples. Both conserved end residues are part of each CDR3. D genes are given only for firm matches. The size entry is marked missing in some rows and otherwise reads once, few, many or a size class.

V	J	D	size	CDR3
TRBV24-1	TRBJ2-1	TRBD1	once	CATSDPTRQGASNEQFF
TRBV6-5	TRBJ1-1	NA	many	CASSPHPKKAFF
TRBV3-1	TRBJ2-1	TRBD2	few	CASSQARGSGRPAYNEQFF
TRBV28	TRBJ1-5	NA	NA	CASSLMVSNQPQHF
TRBV9	TRBJ2-5	NA	few	CASSVRPGGETQYF
TRBV20-1	TRBJ2-3	NA	once	CSARPSIGARTDTQYF
TRBV6-1	TRBJ2-2	TRBD1	NA	CASRQQGFTGELFF
TRBV4-3	TRBJ2-5	NA	NA	CASSQGVAAYQETQYF
TRBV7-3	TRBJ2-1	NA	few	CASSQTTHNEQFF
TRBV20-1	TRBJ2-1	TRBD2	few	CSARETSGTYYNEQFF
TRBV2	TRBJ2-7	NA	NA	CASSGGESYEQYF
TRBV7-2	TRBJ2-7	NA	many	CASSPGMVVGNEQYF
TRBV18	TRBJ2-5	NA	few	CASSVQRQTGLGETQYF
TRBV3-1	TRBJ2-3	TRBD2	NA	CASSQGTGTTTDTQYF
TRBV6-5	TRBJ2-7	NA	few	CASSYSKGKDSYEQYF
TRBV7-4	TRBJ2-7	NA	few	CASSLAGQYYEQYF
TRBV19	TRBJ2-7	NA	few	CASAEGMGPFYEQYF